Following are 16 T cell receptor beta chains from one sample sequenced in a study of cytomegalovirus exposure and HLA in healthy donors (dated by TCRdb to 2016 to 2017). Library preparation employed the immunoSEQ multiplex PCR assay. The multiplex PCR relied on a mix of 60 forward primers for TCR Vbeta segments and 13 reverse primers for TCR Jbeta segments. What TCRdb holds here is the immuneACCESS table cut down to in-frame rearrangements. Part of the clones is not present; checked against another copy, under half of the missing clones reflect an unresolved V gene, and the others are unexplained. The sample table lists some 120,000 clones, 50% to 65% of them with a count of one. The biggest ten clones account for roughly 9.7% of the sample. The sample taken for sequencing was PBMCs. Receptor source: a woman aged 35 to 49 in good health and CMV-seropositive.

The chain is built from TRBV6-1 and TRBJ1-1, with 7 bases matching TRBD1. Looked up from germline, CDR1 is MNHNS and CDR2 is SASEGT. Losses at the gene ends were 4 bases for V and 3 bases for J; bases not matched to a gene: 5. The CDR3 is made up of 14 amino acids. CDR3 sequence reads: CASSANQGDTEAFF. In DNA form, the CDR3 reads TGTGCCAGCAGTGCAAATCAGGGGGACACTGAAGCTTTCTTT.

The rearrangement uses TRBV5-5 and TRBJ2-7; 7 bases are a match to TRBD2. Germline V gene sequence: CDR1 SGHKS, CDR2 YYEKEE (reference sequence). After removal of 1 base from V and 6 bases from J, the junction contained 4 bases not matched to a gene. The CDR3 contains 13 residues. The CDR3 region is CASSLNWEGEQYF. As DNA, the CDR3 is TGTGCCAGCAGCTTGAATTGGGAGGGCGAGCAGTACTTC.

The CDR3 loop is CASSPRAGGTNYGYTF. The CDR3 DNA sequence: TGCGCCAGCAGCCCCAGGGCGGGAGGAACTAACTATGGCTACACCTTC. V gene TRBV4-1 combines with J gene TRBJ1-2; possible D gene TRBD1, 5 bases. This CDR3 contains 16 residues. Trimming shortened V by 4 bases and J by 0 bases, and 15 bases separated the two germline ends. Germline assignment: CDR1 MGHRA and CDR2 YSYEKL.

The rearrangement links TRBV19 to TRBJ1-4; D gene uncertain. The CDR3 covers 8 residues. The germline V gene has CDR1 LNHDA and CDR2 SQIVND (reference sequence). The V end was cut by 11 bases, the J end by 14 bases, with 9 bases between. The CDR3 sequence: CAGLVLFF. The CDR3 DNA follows: TGTGCCGGCCTGGTGCTGTTTTTT.

The V and J genes are TRBV29-1 and TRBJ1-5; 7 nucleotides align to TRBD1. There are 15 residues in the CDR3. J was trimmed by 1 base and V by 4 bases; bases with no gene match: 7. CDR1 SQVTM and CDR2 ANQGSEA come from the germline V gene. CDR3 nucleotides: TGCAGCGTTGTTGCAGGGGGAGAGAGCAATCAGCCCCAGCATTTT. Its translation is CSVVAGGESNQPQHF.

The chain links TRBV30 to TRBJ2-1; 9 bases agree with TRBD1. The junction had 11 bases not matched to a gene; V was cut back by 4 bases and J by 7 bases. This CDR3 region has 15 residues. From germline, CDR1 is GTSNPN and CDR2 SVGIG (reference sequence). This CDR3 is CAWTPSRDRVNEQFF. CDR3 DNA sequence: TGTGCCTGGACCCCGAGCCGGGACAGGGTAAATGAGCAGTTCTTC.

The V gene is TRBV9, the J gene TRBJ2-5; possible D gene TRBD2, 5 bases. The DNA end is a closer match to TRBJ2-7, so the J assignment may be wrong. The germline V gene encodes CDR1 SGDLS and CDR2 YYNGEE. The CDR3 contains 13 residues. The DNA for the CDR3 is TGTGCCAGCAGCGTAGCGGGATCGGACGAGCAGTACTTC. It encodes CASSVAGSDEQYF.

The chain couples TRBV30 to TRBJ1-1; D perhaps matches TRBD1 (6 bases). Per the germline V gene, CDR1 is GTSNPN and CDR2 is SVGIG (reference sequence). V was clipped by 2 bases and J by 5 bases, with 12 bases between them. The CDR3 loop spans 13 amino acids. The CDR3 bases are TGTGCCTGGAGTATAGGGGGTTTGACTGAAGCTTTCTTT. It codes for CAWSIGGLTEAFF.

V usage is TRBV4-1 and J usage is TRBJ2-7; perhaps TRBD2 as D (5 bases). V gave up 0 bases and J gave up 4 bases, with 13 bases separating them. Germline V gives CDR1 MGHRA, CDR2 YSYEKL. This CDR3 has 15 amino acids. CDR3 sequence: CASSQDGGSLYEQYF. The CDR3 DNA reads as TGCGCCAGCAGCCAAGATGGAGGTAGCCTGTACGAGCAGTACTTC.

This clone was detected a few times. The V gene is TRBV11-3, the J gene TRBJ2-2; 7 nucleotides align to TRBD2. Germline CDR1 reads SGHNT; CDR2 reads YENEEA. The V gene end was trimmed by 5 bases and the J gene end by 0 bases; junction bases not matched to a gene: 3. CDR3 length: 15 amino acids. CDR3 sequence: CASSHGRTNTGELFF. CDR3 nucleotide sequence: TGTGCCAGCAGCCACGGGAGGACGAACACCGGGGAGCTGTTTTTT. Supplemented by reference TRBV11-3 and TRBJ2-2, the full variable domain reads EAGVVQSPRYKIIEKKQPVAFWCNPISGHNTLYWYLQNLGQGPELLIRYENEEAVDDSQLPKDRFSAERLKGVDSTLKIQPAELGDSAVYLCASSHGRTNTGELFFGEGSRLTVL.

V usage is TRBV27 and J usage is TRBJ2-7; weak D call: TRBD1 (6 bases). Per germline, CDR1 MNHEY and CDR2 SMNVEV (reference sequence). This CDR3 is 15 amino acids long. V lost 0 bases and J 1 base, leaving 10 bases between the germline ends. The chain's CDR3 is CASSLSIRGSYEQYF. CDR3 sequence (DNA): TGTGCCAGCAGTTTATCGATCAGGGGTTCCTACGAGCAGTACTTC.

There are a few counts of this clone. This chain joins TRBV7-2 and TRBJ2-3; D uncertain. Between the trimmed V and J ends, which lost 5 bases and 2 bases, there was a span of 11 bases. The CDR3 is 14 amino acids. In germline, CDR1 is SGHTA, CDR2 FQGNSA. CDR3 amino acids: CASSPHLDTDTQYF. In nucleotides, the CDR3 is TGTGCCAGCAGCCCCCATCTAGACACAGATACGCAGTATTTT.

This chain joins TRBV27 and TRBJ2-1; 9 bases align to TRBD2. Per germline, CDR1 MNHEY and CDR2 SMNVEV (reference sequence). The CDR3 has 16 residues. Germline trimming cut 5 bases from V and 4 bases from J; bases unmatched to any gene: 9. The CDR3 DNA follows: TGTGCCAGCAGTCACTCTCAGACTAGCGGTTACAATGAGCAGTTCTTC. This gives the protein CASSHSQTSGYNEQFF.

The V and J genes are TRBV11-2 and TRBJ2-1; 10 bases map to TRBD2. Per the germline V gene, CDR1 is SGHAT and CDR2 is FQNNGV. V trimming: 5 bases; J trimming: 7 bases; junction bases outside the gene matches: 5. The CDR3 runs 14 residues. Here the CDR3 reads CASSPSGSRNEQFF. The CDR3 DNA follows: TGTGCCAGCAGCCCTAGCGGGAGTAGAAATGAGCAGTTCTTC.

V gene TRBV19 combines with J gene TRBJ2-1, with 8 bases fitting TRBD2. This CDR3 is built from 13 residues. V shed 11 bases and J 3 bases; nucleotides not matched to a gene: 6. The germline CDR1 and CDR2 sequences are LNHDA and SQIVND (reference sequence). CDR3 sequence reads: CASTGGVYNEQFF. As DNA, the CDR3 is TGTGCCTCGACGGGGGGGGTCTACAATGAGCAGTTCTTC.

The J gene is TRBJ2-7, the V gene TRBV11-3, with D tentatively TRBD1 (5 bases). V was clipped by 3 bases and J by 5 bases, with 14 bases between them. From germline, CDR1 is SGHNT and CDR2 YENEEA. The CDR3 covers 14 residues. Written as DNA, the CDR3 is TGTGCCAGCAGCTTTGGCCATGGGGCGGACGAGCAGTACTTC. This gives the protein CASSFGHGADEQYF.